This TCR beta chain was captured in a study of post-analysis software for immune sequencing data (dated by TCRdb to the mid-2010s). Context from the whole study: Relapsing-remitting, secondary progressive and progressive-relapsing multiple sclerosis were recorded as disease courses, and subtype annotation was lacking for some patients. The patient repertoires were compared against fewer than twelve previously published healthy control repertoires obtained from donors aged about 6 to 28 years. A subset of samples was prepared in parallel using single-end sample barcoding, then pooled and co-amplified after Illumina adapter ligation. What the research found in general, with its limitations: The multiple sclerosis patient group was slightly younger than the control group. Significantly higher frequencies in patients than in controls were found for roughly 5 TRBV segments, including TRBV5-6, TRBV5-1 and TRBV20-1. Multiple sclerosis patients had significantly lower normalized Chao1 diversity than controls, a result that suggests substantial peripheral T-cell clonal expansion. Direct clustering with F measure showed strong co-clustering of samples prepared in the same batch, prompting a batch-effect correction.

There are 13 amino acids in the CDR3, from cysteine to phenylalanine inclusive. Only the CDR3 DNA stays, 39 bases, in frame from base 1. CDR1 and CDR2 are read off the germline V gene (reference sequence) as SGHKS and YYEKEE. V and J lose 3 bases and 7 bases, and a span of 14 bases separates them. Receptor amplification or capture employed PCR. Data came from an Illumina HiSeq 2500. To reduce PCR and sequencing biases, unique molecular identifiers were incorporated into the TCR beta cDNA libraries. Per 1 to 10 million input T cells, roughly 500,000 cDNA molecules were obtained, such that each molecule approximated one T cell. The patient libraries were prepared and sequenced using the same protocol as the earlier healthy control dataset. Within a given batch, samples were prepared together, multiplexed and sequenced on the same HiSeq lane. As for how the authors treated the data: Raw barcoded reads were processed with MIGEC, and single-read molecular identifier groups were discarded before consensus assembly and CDR3 extraction. Clonotype tables were post-analysed with VDJtools, and diversity was normalized by down-sampling all datasets to the smallest sample size. Repertoire overlap clustering matched CDR3 amino acid but not nucleotide sequences to correct batch-related cross-sample contamination. TCRdb redid the processing of the public reads, applying fastp at Q25 and MiXCR, and retained in-frame beta chains. Each record represents a unique CDR3 protein, reported with the most common genes and DNA among its rows. Clone size and V and J calls follow TCRdb, not the original study. Across this sample there are fewer than 850,000 distinct CDR3 sequences, with just under 30% seen only once. Together, the top ten hold approximately 0.6% of the sample.

To note about this clonotype: No antigen is known for it. Base qualities are not recorded, but no much larger clone differs from it by a single base.

To demonstrate the VDJtools post-analysis software, the study profiled TCR beta repertoires from the peripheral blood of 10 to 15 young patients with multiple sclerosis. The patients with multiple sclerosis were children and adolescents between roughly 6 and 17 years of age. The sequencing input was blood. The sequence came from a girl aged 5-17 years with multiple sclerosis. The chain uses TRBV5-5 and TRBJ2-7, with TRBD1 as a weak D call on 5 bases. The sequenced DNA: TGTGCCAGCAGCTGGGGCATCCGGCGGGAGCAGTACTTC. This gives the protein CASSWGIRREQYF.